A single sample gave rise to the 18 T cell receptor beta chains below, sequenced in a study of CD8+CD57+ T cells in acquired aplastic anemia. It was patients with CD8+CD57+ cell expansion by flow cytometry who were chosen for sequencing. Both TCR beta VDJ combination and CDR3 sequence profiling were carried out. Genomic DNA was the template for this profiling. TCRdb itself ran the reads through MiXCR, one entry per CDR3 protein. The profile covers some 160,000 distinct CDR3 sequences, with over 40% appearing a single time and roughly 3.2% taken by the ten largest. Sequenced input: sorted CD4+, CD8+, or CD8+CD57+ T cells (not recorded which) from PBMCs. The source of these receptors is a human donor with aplastic anemia.

Details on this clonotype: The junction does not match germline at one end; this may be a read error. V and J are TRBV19 and TRBJ1-3, with a weak D call TRBD1 (6 bases). The CDR3 consists of 19 residues. From germline, CDR1 is LNHDA and CDR2 SQIVND (reference sequence). CDR3 bases: TGTGTCAGTAGTGCGACAGGAACGTTTACCCCGGGCACTGGAAACACCATATATTTT. This encodes CVSSATGTFTPGTGNTIYF. Full variable domain (rest looked up from reference TRBV19 and TRBJ1-3): DGGITQSPKYLFRKEGQNVTLSCEQNLNHDAMYWYRQDPGQGLRLIYYSQIVNDFQKGDIAEGYSVSREKKESFPLTVTSAQKNPTAFYLCVSSATGTFTPGTGNTIYFGEGSWLTVV.

This clonotype was recorded at least ten times. The chain uses TRBV19 and TRBJ2-1, with D perhaps matching TRBD2 (6 bases). This CDR3 has 14 residues. CDR1 is LNHDA and CDR2 is SQIVND in the germline V gene (reference sequence). Trimming removed 3 bases at V and 8 bases at J, with 14 bases between. CDR3 nucleotides: TGTGCCAGTAGTATTCGGGAGTGGGGGTATGAGCAGTTCTTC. Residues: CASSIREWGYEQFF.

The rearrangement links TRBV5-1 to TRBJ1-1; D call uncertain. Per the germline V gene, CDR1 is SGHRS and CDR2 is YFSETQ. The CDR3 runs 14 residues. V shed 4 bases and J shed 2 bases, with 12 bases lying between them. The DNA of the CDR3 is TGCGCCAGCAGCGATTACAGCATCAACACTGAAGCTTTCTTT. Translated: CASSDYSINTEAFF.

The chain combines TRBV11-2 with TRBJ1-6; D is perhaps TRBD1 (6 bases). V shed 3 bases and J shed 10 bases, with 16 bases lying between them. The CDR3 loop spans 15 amino acids. From germline, CDR1 is SGHAT and CDR2 FQNNGV. The CDR3 reads CASSFGPDRLSPLHF. The CDR3 bases are TGTGCCAGCAGCTTCGGACCGGACAGATTATCACCCCTCCACTTT.

The J gene is TRBJ1-2, the V gene TRBV5-5, with 8 bases fitting TRBD1. Germline V gene lookup returns CDR1 SGHKS and CDR2 YYEKEE (reference sequence). V trimming: 4 bases; J trimming: 8 bases; junction bases outside the gene matches: 10. The CDR3 sequence is 14 residues long. In DNA form, the CDR3 reads TGTGCCAGCAGCCTAGGGACAGGATCGATGGGCTACACCTTC. Its translation: CASSLGTGSMGYTF.

The chain combines TRBV5-4 with TRBJ2-7; 12 positions agree with TRBD2. J lost 2 bases, V lost 1 base, and 4 bases had no gene match. The CDR3 loop spans 16 amino acids. CDR1 and CDR2 from the germline V gene are SGHNT and YYREEE (reference sequence). CDR3 protein: CASSLPLAGGPYEQYV. The CDR3 DNA reads as TGTGCCAGCAGCTTGCCCCTAGCGGGAGGGCCCTACGAGCAGTACGTC.

V is TRBV24-1 and J is TRBJ2-3, with 9 bases lining up with TRBD1. Germline loops: CDR1 KGHDR, CDR2 SFDVKD. This CDR3 contains 16 residues. V lost 5 bases and J lost 0; bases outside the gene matches: 5. CDR3 amino acids: CATSARGTGSTDTQYF. The CDR3 bases are TGTGCCACCAGTGCTAGGGGGACAGGGAGCACAGATACGCAGTATTTT.

The chain has TRBV9 and TRBJ1-1; D perhaps matches TRBD1 (5 bases). V was pared by 0 bases and J by 1 base, with 10 bases between. The CDR3 is 15 residues long. CDR1 SGDLS and CDR2 YYNGEE come from the germline V gene. The CDR3 sequence is CASSVVWGGNTEAFF. Here the CDR3 DNA reads TGTGCCAGCAGCGTAGTTTGGGGCGGGAACACTGAAGCTTTCTTT.

This clonotype was recorded at least ten times. This chain joins TRBV19 and TRBJ2-4; TRBD1 matches at 8 bases. The V segment lost 10 bases and the J segment 1 base; nucleotides outside the gene matches: 3. Germline V gene data show CDR1 as LNHDA and CDR2 as SQIVND (reference sequence). The CDR3 sequence is 13 residues long. The CDR3 region has the DNA TGTGCCACTCGGGACAGGGCCAAAAACATTCAGTACTTC. Translated: CATRDRAKNIQYF. The variable domain in full, with the rest retrieved from reference TRBV19 and TRBJ2-4, is DGGITQSPKYLFRKEGQNVTLSCEQNLNHDAMYWYRQDPGQGLRLIYYSQIVNDFQKGDIAEGYSVSREKKESFPLTVTSAQKNPTAFYLCATRDRAKNIQYFGAGTRLSVL.

Concerning this clonotype: At one of its ends the junction is not consistent with the germline gene, which may arise from a read error. The rearrangement links TRBV25-1 to TRBJ2-3; 7 bases are a match to TRBD2. This CDR3 has 14 residues. In germline, CDR1 is MGHDK, CDR2 SYGVNS. The CDR3 here is CASSEYRLADTQCF. The DNA of the CDR3 is TGTGCCAGCAGTGAATACAGACTAGCAGATACGCAGTGTTTT.

The chain is built from TRBV4-1 and TRBJ2-2; 8 nucleotides agree with TRBD2. The CDR3 has 19 residues. The V gene's germline CDR1 is MGHRA and CDR2 YSYEKL. The junction had 14 bases not matched to a gene; V was cut back by 0 bases and J by 5 bases. As DNA, the CDR3 is TGCGCCAGCAGCCAAGATCCCCGGGGGGGCCTCGAATTGACCGGGGAGCTGTTTTTT. Protein product: CASSQDPRGGLELTGELFF.

J is TRBJ2-3 and V is TRBV7-3, with D uncertain. Germline V gives CDR1 SGHTA, CDR2 FQGTGA. Trimming pared 5 bases from V and 9 bases from J, leaving 9 bases between. The CDR3 runs to 11 residues. CDR3 residues: CASSPAATQYF. The DNA for the CDR3 is TGTGCCAGCAGCCCCGCCGCAACGCAGTATTTT.

This chain uses TRBV7-2 with TRBJ1-2; D is possibly TRBD1 (6 bases). V was cut by 5 bases and J by 6 bases, with 16 bases left in between. CDR1 and CDR2 (germline): SGHTA, FQGNSA. The CDR3 covers 14 residues. The CDR3: CASSPLTGGDGYTF. The CDR3 nucleotides are TGTGCCAGCAGCCCCCTGACAGGAGGGGATGGCTACACCTTC.

The sample holds many counts of this clonotype. CDR3 DNA sequence: TGTGCCAGCAGTTACAGGGATAGGGCGTATGGCTACACCTTC. It encodes CASSYRDRAYGYTF. This sequence joins TRBV6-5 and TRBJ1-2; no clear D gene. V lost 2 bases and J lost 5, with 12 bases in between. CDR1 and CDR2 from the germline V gene are MNHEY and SVGAGI. CDR3 length equals 14 residues.

The table lists this clonotype with a few counts. This chain uses TRBV2 with TRBJ1-1, with TRBD1 matching 7 bases. This CDR3 comprises 13 residues. The trim removed 8 bases at V and 1 base at J, leaving 4 bases unmatched. CDR1 and CDR2 (germline): SNHLY, FYNNEI. CDR3: CASGRGTNTEAFF. The CDR3 DNA follows: TGTGCCAGCGGCAGGGGGACGAACACTGAAGCTTTCTTT.

A few counts support this clonotype. V and J are TRBV4-2 and TRBJ2-4, with 8 nucleotides matching TRBD1. The CDR3 has 18 residues. The junction had 15 bases not matched to a gene; V was cut back by 0 bases and J by 8 bases. The V gene's germline CDR1 is LGHNA and CDR2 YNFKEQ. Here the CDR3 DNA reads TGTGCCAGCAGCCAAGATCTAGGGGCAGGGGGCGCGAGGGACATTCAGTACTTC. Residues: CASSQDLGAGGARDIQYF.

This clonotype came up many times. The V call is TRBV12-3 or TRBV12-4, the J call TRBJ2-3, with 10 bases aligning to TRBD2. V gave up 8 bases and J gave up 0 bases; unmatched junction bases: 2. The CDR3 is 14 residues long. The CDR3 here is CASHSGGSTDTQYF. CDR3 DNA: TGTGCCAGCCATAGCGGGGGGAGCACAGATACGCAGTATTTT.

This chain uses TRBV10-1 with TRBJ1-1; D gene unclear. This CDR3 spans 13 amino acids. Trimming took 0 bases from V and 1 from J, leaving 3 bases between them. CDR1 WNHNN and CDR2 SYGVQD come from the germline V gene (reference sequence). CDR3 bases: TGCGCCAGCAGTGAGTCGTGGAACACTGAAGCTTTCTTT. The encoded protein is CASSESWNTEAFF.